This TCR beta chain was sequenced in a study of T cell responses to AZD1222 COVID-19 vaccine. This clone was recorded only once. Using immunoSEQ multiplex PCR, the repertoire was profiled, and TCRdb retains in-frame clones only, with some absent. In the table there are around 95,000 clones, roughly 90% of which are singletons. The clonotype originates from an adult in good health. Sequencing was performed on peripheral blood, taken on day 0 of AZD1222 vaccination.

CDR3 protein: CASSFAPRGNTEAFF. Written as DNA, the CDR3 is TGCGCCAGCAGCTTTGCGCCTAGGGGTAACACTGAAGCTTTCTTT. The chain combines TRBV5-1 with TRBJ1-1, with D possibly matching TRBD1 (5 bases). CDR1 SGHRS and CDR2 YFSETQ come from the germline V gene. Trimming took 2 bases from V and 2 from J, leaving 13 bases between them. The CDR3 loop spans 15 amino acids.